This T cell receptor (beta chain) was profiled in a study of OX40 agonist ivuxolimab in advanced cancers. Overall study: Three patients got partial responses; one had hepatocellular carcinoma and two had cutaneous melanoma.

Trimming took 3 bases from V and 7 from J, leaving 14 bases between them. The CDR3 is made up of 15 amino acids. Germline CDR1 is SGHRS and CDR2 is YFSETQ. The assay was immunoSEQ multiplex PCR, and TCRdb's table has in-frame clones only and misses some. Of around 76,000 clones listed, roughly 88% are singletons. The chain combines TRBV5-1 with TRBJ1-6, with D maybe TRBD1 (6 bases). This receptor was taken from an adult with an advanced solid tumor such as melanoma, head and neck, liver or kidney cancer. The sample here was CD4+ or CD8+ T cells sorted from blood, taken in a trial of the OX40 agonist ivuxolimab. This CDR3 reads CASSWNRDPNSPLHF. As DNA, the CDR3 is TGCGCCAGCAGCTGGAACAGGGACCCAAATTCACCCCTCCACTTT.